This entry lists 29 T cell receptor beta chains sequenced from one sample in a study of cytomegalovirus exposure and HLA in healthy donors. Primers: 60 Vbeta forward and 13 Jbeta reverse. Sequenced by immunoSEQ multiplex PCR; TCRdb stores in-frame clones only, minus some. The data contain fewer than 150,000 clones, around two thirds of them singletons. The specimen sequenced was PBMCs. The receptor set was obtained from a woman aged 40 to 50 in good health and CMV-seropositive.

This chain links TRBV7-9 with TRBJ1-1; perhaps TRBD1 as D (5 bases). In germline, CDR1 is SEHNR, CDR2 FQNEAQ (reference sequence). V was trimmed by 1 base and J by 3 bases, leaving 9 bases between them. The length of the CDR3 is 14 residues. The CDR3 DNA sequence: TGTGCCAGCAGCTTAGGACAGTCCCACACTGAAGCTTTCTTT. It codes for CASSLGQSHTEAFF.

The rearrangement uses TRBV6-5 and TRBJ1-1, with a possible D match to TRBD1 (5 bases). V lost 5 bases and J 0 bases, leaving 10 bases between the germline ends. The CDR3 has 14 amino acids. Germline CDR1 reads MNHEY; CDR2 reads SVGAGI. CDR3: CASSRDRMNTEAFF. The CDR3 DNA reads as TGTGCCAGCAGTCGAGACAGAATGAACACTGAAGCTTTCTTT.

V is TRBV4-1 and J is TRBJ2-3; TRBD2 agrees at 9 bases. The CDR3 is made up of 16 amino acids. V lost 0 bases to trimming and J lost 2 bases; unmatched junction nucleotides: 3. Germline V gives CDR1 MGHRA, CDR2 YSYEKL. The CDR3 bases are TGCGCCAGCAGCCAAGAGGCTAGCGGGATCACAGATACGCAGTATTTT. This sequence encodes CASSQEASGITDTQYF.

This clone was detected once. The chain employs TRBV7-2 and TRBJ1-3, with D perhaps TRBD1 (6 bases). The V gene's germline CDR1 is SGHTA and CDR2 FQGNSA. The CDR3 totals 16 residues. The ends were cut back, 5 bases at V and 4 bases at J, with 18 bases in the middle. The CDR3 coding sequence is TGTGCCAGCAGCCGCCTTTTGGGGGCATCCGGAAACACCATATATTTT. Amino acids: CASSRLLGASGNTIYF.

The chain joins TRBV7-2 to TRBJ2-7; no clear D. Germline CDR1 and CDR2: SGHTA and FQGNSA. With 5 bases removed from V and 2 bases from J, the gap between germline ends came to 16 bases. The CDR3 has 15 amino acids. In DNA, the CDR3 is TGTGCCAGCAGCAATCAAGCTCAGGTGACCTACGAGCAGTACTTC. Translated, it gives CASSNQAQVTYEQYF.

The chain uses TRBV2 and TRBJ2-7; D perhaps matches TRBD1 (6 bases). With 3 bases removed from V and 2 bases from J, the gap between germline ends came to 11 bases. CDR3 length: 14 residues. Germline CDR1 and CDR2: SNHLY and FYNNEI. CDR3 region: CASSELKGAYEQYF. The CDR3, as DNA: TGTGCCAGCAGTGAGCTTAAGGGGGCCTACGAGCAGTACTTC.

This clone was observed a few times. This chain uses TRBV29-1 with TRBJ2-7, with D perhaps TRBD2 (6 bases). This CDR3 region has 13 residues. Germline values: CDR1 SQVTM, CDR2 ANQGSEA. V was trimmed by 1 base and J by 0 bases, leaving 7 bases between them. Written as DNA, the CDR3 is TGCAGCGTTGAAGGGGGGGACTCCTACGAGCAGTACTTC. Residues: CSVEGGDSYEQYF.

This clone was seen only a few times. The rearrangement links TRBV10-3 to TRBJ2-2, with D maybe TRBD2 (6 bases). CDR1 ENHRY and CDR2 SYGVKD come from the germline V gene. V was cut by 9 bases and J by 0 bases, with 11 bases left in between. The CDR3 is made up of 14 amino acids. The CDR3 bases are TGTGCCATTGAGCGGGCAGCGAACACCGGGGAGCTGTTTTTT. Its protein is CAIERAANTGELFF.

The chain combines TRBV7-2 with TRBJ1-1; no reliable D call. The ends were cut back, 3 bases at V and 1 base at J, with 6 bases in the middle. CDR3 length equals 13 residues. Germline V lookup: CDR1 SGHTA, CDR2 FQGNSA. The CDR3 sequence: CASSFHKNTEAFF. In DNA, the CDR3 is TGTGCCAGCAGCTTCCACAAGAACACTGAAGCTTTCTTT.

V usage is TRBV5-4 and J usage is TRBJ1-4; TRBD1 might be the D (5 bases). V was pared by 0 bases and J by 10 bases, with 10 bases between. The CDR3 runs to 13 residues. Looked up from germline, CDR1 is SGHNT and CDR2 is YYREEE (reference sequence). This chain's CDR3 is CASSLGDSTKLFF. The CDR3 coding sequence is TGTGCCAGCAGCTTGGGGGACTCCACAAAACTGTTTTTT.

The V call is TRBV5-1, the J call TRBJ2-7, with a possible D match to TRBD1 (6 bases). The CDR3 runs 14 residues. V shed 4 bases and J shed 6 bases, with 17 bases lying between them. Germline V gene data show CDR1 as SGHRS and CDR2 as YFSETQ. CDR3 protein: CASSATGLPREQYF. The DNA of the CDR3 is TGCGCCAGCAGCGCGACAGGCCTCCCTCGCGAGCAGTACTTC.

This clone showed up just once. The chain carries TRBV6-5 and TRBJ1-2; 7 bases agree with TRBD1. V shed 6 bases, J shed 11 bases, and the junction held 12 bases outside the gene matches. Germline CDR1 and CDR2: MNHEY and SVGAGI. The CDR3 runs 13 residues. DNA of the CDR3: TGTGCCAGCAGCTACGACAGGGTGGGGGGTTACACCTTC. It specifies CASSYDRVGGYTF.

This clone is a singleton in its sample. The rearrangement uses TRBV4-2 and TRBJ2-7, with 11 bases matching TRBD1. Germline V gene lookup returns CDR1 LGHNA and CDR2 YNFKEQ. The CDR3 is 16 residues long. With 0 bases clipped from V and 2 bases from J, the junction kept 3 bases outside the gene matches. The CDR3 sequence is CASSQDKGQGAYEQYF. DNA for the CDR3: TGTGCCAGCAGCCAAGATAAGGGACAGGGGGCCTACGAGCAGTACTTC.

This chain uses TRBV7-3 with TRBJ1-5; D may be TRBD1 (6 bases). The CDR3 extends over 13 amino acids. Germline-derived CDR1 and CDR2 are SGHTA and FQGTGA. The V end lost 5 bases, the J end lost 7 bases, and 12 bases lay between the germline ends. The CDR3 loop is CASSQQGGQPQHF. The CDR3 DNA follows: TGTGCCAGCAGCCAACAGGGTGGGCAGCCCCAGCATTTT.

The V call is TRBV9, the J call TRBJ1-1; D not certain. CDR3 length: 13 residues. Between the trimmed V and J ends, which lost 2 bases and 0 bases, there was a span of 5 bases. Germline V CDR1 and CDR2: SGDLS, YYNGEE. The CDR3 loop is CASSVTVNTEAFF. The CDR3 DNA sequence: TGTGCCAGCAGCGTGACTGTGAACACTGAAGCTTTCTTT.

The chain carries TRBV5-1 and TRBJ1-5; TRBD1 matches at 8 bases. The CDR3 is 13 amino acids. Trimming at V came to 4 bases and at J to 7 bases, leaving 4 bases not matched to a gene. Germline values: CDR1 SGHRS, CDR2 YFSETQ. The CDR3 spells CASSMDRDQPQHF. Written as DNA, the CDR3 is TGCGCCAGCAGCATGGACAGGGACCAGCCCCAGCATTTT.

This clone turned up a few times. The chain links TRBV6-5 to TRBJ2-1, with 10 bases that match TRBD1. Germline V lookup: CDR1 MNHEY, CDR2 SVGAGI. CDR3 length equals 15 residues. J lost 9 bases, V lost 4 bases, and 9 bases had no gene match. CDR3 protein: CASSSPGQGKTEQFF. CDR3 sequence (DNA): TGTGCCAGCAGTTCTCCGGGACAGGGGAAAACTGAGCAGTTCTTC.

V is TRBV5-1 and J is TRBJ2-7; 9 bases are a match to TRBD1. This CDR3 has 17 residues. The V gene end was trimmed by 0 bases and the J gene end by 4 bases; junction bases not matched to a gene: 11. From germline, CDR1 is SGHRS and CDR2 YFSETQ. The CDR3 bases are TGCGCCAGCAGCTTGGATTTGGGGACAGGGAGTTTATACGAGCAGTACTTC. Its protein product is CASSLDLGTGSLYEQYF.

This clone was picked up a small number of times. The chain combines TRBV11-3 with TRBJ2-1; possibly TRBD2 for D (6 bases). The V gene lost 5 bases and the J gene lost 0 bases, with 14 bases spanning the gap. This CDR3 comprises 16 residues. The germline gives CDR1 SGHNT, CDR2 YENEEA. CDR3 nucleotides: TGTGCCAGCAGCCCCCGGGGTAGCGGCTCCTACAATGAGCAGTTCTTC. Translating it yields CASSPRGSGSYNEQFF.

The rearrangement links TRBV6-4 to TRBJ1-1, with 7 positions matching TRBD1. The CDR3 sequence is 13 residues long. The V segment lost 2 bases and the J segment 4 bases; nucleotides outside the gene matches: 1. Germline V CDR1 and CDR2: MRHNA, SNTAGT. CDR3: CASSDGTATEAFF. In DNA form, the CDR3 reads TGTGCCAGCAGTGACGGGACAGCCACTGAAGCTTTCTTT.

The rearrangement uses TRBV18 and TRBJ1-6; TRBD1 matches 7 bases. Trimming took 6 bases from V and 7 from J; bases not matched to a gene: 12. The CDR3 sequence is 16 residues long. Per the germline V gene, CDR1 is KGHSH and CDR2 is LQKENI. The CDR3 nucleotides are TGTGCCAGCTCTCGGGACAGTCCCCGAGGGAATTCACCCCTCCACTTT. Protein product: CASSRDSPRGNSPLHF.

This chain uses TRBV15 with TRBJ1-4; D might be TRBD1 (5 bases). The V end was cut by 8 bases, the J end by 3 bases, with 16 bases between. The CDR3 is 15 amino acids. The germline gives CDR1 LNHNV, CDR2 YYDKDF (reference sequence). CDR3 nucleotides: TGTGCCACCGCAGGCATGGGGCCAGCTAATGAAAAACTGTTTTTT. It is translated as CATAGMGPANEKLFF.

This clone is a singleton in its sample. The chain links TRBV5-6 to TRBJ1-4; the D is unclear. From germline, CDR1 is SGHDT and CDR2 YYEEEE. The CDR3 contains 12 residues. Deletions cut 1 base from V and 7 bases from J, with 5 bases between. Written as DNA, the CDR3 is TGTGCCAGCAGCTTGAACAGTGAAAAACTGTTTTTT. It specifies CASSLNSEKLFF.

This clone has more than one count but fewer than ten. The chain uses TRBV6-5 and TRBJ2-7; D is possibly TRBD1 (5 bases). The CDR3 runs to 15 residues. V dropped 5 bases and J dropped 2 bases, with 16 bases sitting between them. Per the germline V gene, CDR1 is MNHEY and CDR2 is SVGAGI. CDR3 amino acids: CASSLYDSSPYEQYF. CDR3 bases: TGTGCCAGCAGTCTATATGACAGCTCCCCCTACGAGCAGTACTTC.

The V gene is TRBV5-6, the J gene TRBJ1-1; TRBD1 matches 7 bases. CDR1 and CDR2 (germline): SGHDT, YYEEEE. The CDR3 contains 14 residues. V lost 4 bases and J lost 4; bases outside the gene matches: 7. CDR3: CASSNYWDSTEAFF. DNA of the CDR3: TGTGCCAGCAGCAACTATTGGGACAGCACTGAAGCTTTCTTT.

The chain carries TRBV10-2 and TRBJ1-2; no reliable D call. V was clipped by 7 bases and J by 7 bases, with 16 bases between them. The CDR3 spans 13 residues. Germline assignment: CDR1 WSHSY and CDR2 SAAADI. CDR3 sequence: CASKGGLGGGYTF. Written as DNA, the CDR3 is TGCGCCAGCAAGGGAGGGCTTGGCGGTGGCTACACCTTC.

The gene calls are TRBV6-1 and TRBJ2-5, with TRBD1 identical over 7 bases. With 5 bases clipped from V and 2 bases from J, the junction kept 5 bases outside the gene matches. Germline CDR1 reads MNHNS; CDR2 reads SASEGT. CDR3 length: 14 residues. The CDR3 nucleotides read TGTGCCAGCAGTTTACAGGGGCTTCAAGAGACCCAGTACTTC. Amino acids: CASSLQGLQETQYF.

The CDR3 bases are TGTGCCAGCCGCCAGGGCAATCAGCCCCAGCATTTT. Translation: CASRQGNQPQHF. The rearrangement uses TRBV7-2 and TRBJ1-5; no reliable D call. Germline V CDR1 and CDR2: SGHTA, FQGNSA. Trimming took 8 bases from V and 2 from J, leaving 7 bases between them. The CDR3 extends over 12 amino acids.

This sequence joins TRBV9 and TRBJ1-2; no reliable D call. Deletions cut 1 base from V and 3 bases from J, with 10 bases between. Germline CDR1 SGDLS, CDR2 YYNGEE. CDR3 size: 14 residues. CDR3 in amino acids: CASSVNVRDYGYTF. The CDR3 DNA reads as TGTGCCAGCAGCGTAAATGTACGGGACTATGGCTACACCTTC. Drawing the rest from reference TRBV9 and TRBJ1-2, the complete variable domain is DSGVTQTPKHLITATGQRVTLRCSPRSGDLSVYWYQQSLDQGLQFLIQYYNGEERAKGNILERFSAQQFPDLHSELNLSSLELGDSALYFCASSVNVRDYGYTFGSGTRLTVV.